The next 27 T cell receptor beta chains were all read from a single sample in a study of identical twins. TCRdb fed the 5' RACE reads into MiXCR, producing one record per CDR3 protein. The sample includes around 680,000 distinct CDR3 sequences, over 8.5% of them seen just once. The same data also went into a second study, on yellow fever vaccine responses in identical twins.

Source material: PBMCs. The source of these receptors is a young woman in good health.

This clonotype appeared a few times. In DNA, the CDR3 is TGTGCCAGCAGCCCCGGGGTTAATCAGCCCCAGCATTTT. Amino acids: CASSPGVNQPQHF. The rearrangement links TRBV3-1 to TRBJ1-5; D unclear. With 4 bases removed from V and 4 bases from J, the gap between germline ends came to 8 bases. Germline CDR1 LGHDT, CDR2 YNNKEL (reference sequence). The CDR3 has 13 amino acids.

The V gene is TRBV20-1, the J gene TRBJ2-7; a possible D gene is TRBD1 (5 bases). The CDR3 has 14 amino acids. V shed 1 base and J shed 3 bases, with 13 bases lying between them. Germline loops: CDR1 DFQATT, CDR2 SNEGSKA (reference sequence). The CDR3 protein is CSARGPQGSYEQYF. CDR3 DNA: TGCAGTGCTAGAGGTCCCCAGGGTAGCTACGAGCAGTACTTC.

The chain employs TRBV20-1 and TRBJ2-5; 10 positions agree with TRBD2. The germline V gene encodes CDR1 DFQATT and CDR2 SNEGSKA (reference sequence). Trimming took 8 bases from V and 1 from J; bases not matched to a gene: 19. This CDR3 is 18 amino acids long. This CDR3 reads CSYRRGAGGPVLQETQYF. The DNA for the CDR3 is TGCAGTTACCGAAGAGGAGCGGGAGGGCCGGTTCTCCAAGAGACCCAGTACTTC.

There are a few counts of this clonotype. The chain uses TRBV6-1 and TRBJ2-7, with 12 bases matching TRBD2. V was pared by 8 bases and J by 2 bases, with 7 bases of the junction left unmatched. Germline V gene sequence: CDR1 MNHNS, CDR2 SASEGT. The CDR3 is 15 residues long. In DNA, the CDR3 is TGTGCCAGCCTAGCGGGGGGGACTAAGACCTACGAGCAGTACTTC. Its protein is CASLAGGTKTYEQYF.

This clonotype was seen ten or more times. J is TRBJ1-2 and V is TRBV24-1; D gene uncertain. Germline CDR1 and CDR2: KGHDR and SFDVKD. V was pared by 6 bases and J by 4 bases, with 14 bases between. The CDR3 length is 14 residues. The CDR3 is CATSRSGSTYGYTF. DNA of the CDR3: TGTGCCACCAGTCGCTCGGGGAGTACCTATGGCTACACCTTC.

The genes are TRBV6-6 and TRBJ2-5, with TRBD1 identical over 8 bases. V lost 7 bases and J lost 7; bases outside the gene matches: 8. The CDR3 has 13 residues. Germline lookup yields CDR1 MNHNY and CDR2 SVGAGI (reference sequence). The CDR3 is CASIDRGFGTQYF. DNA for the CDR3: TGTGCCAGCATAGACAGGGGATTTGGGACCCAGTACTTC.

In its sample, this clonotype was seen many times. The chain links TRBV3-1 to TRBJ2-2; D unclear. The CDR3 loop spans 13 amino acids. The V and J ends lost 0 bases and 6 bases respectively, with 5 bases between them. CDR1 and CDR2 from the germline V gene are LGHDT and YNNKEL (reference sequence). In DNA, the CDR3 is TGTGCCAGCAGCCAAGATTTCGCCGGGGAGCTGTTTTTT. It is translated as CASSQDFAGELFF.

This clonotype was picked up a small number of times. The V call is TRBV24-1, the J call TRBJ2-5; 8 bases align to TRBD2. Looked up from germline, CDR1 is KGHDR and CDR2 is SFDVKD. The CDR3 contains 20 residues. Losses at the gene ends were 4 bases for V and 0 bases for J; bases not matched to a gene: 18. CDR3 coding DNA: TGTGCCACCAGTGAGCCCGGGGGTGTTAGCGGGATCCCCTACCAAGAGACCCAGTACTTC. This sequence encodes CATSEPGGVSGIPYQETQYF.

There are a few counts of this clonotype. The chain combines TRBV27 with TRBJ1-1, with TRBD1 as a possible D gene (5 bases). Germline V gene data show CDR1 as MNHEY and CDR2 as SMNVEV (reference sequence). The CDR3 covers 16 residues. Trimming shortened V by 3 bases and J by 4 bases, and 18 bases separated the two germline ends. The CDR3 loop reads CASSLARTHGGTEAFF. The CDR3, as DNA: TGTGCCAGCAGTTTGGCCCGGACACATGGCGGCACTGAAGCTTTCTTT.

This clonotype occurred many times. This sequence joins TRBV5-1 and TRBJ2-2; tentatively, D is TRBD1 (5 bases). V was trimmed by 4 bases and J by 3 bases, leaving 10 bases between them. Germline CDR1 reads SGHRS; CDR2 reads YFSETQ. CDR3 length: 14 residues. CDR3 DNA sequence: TGCGCCAGCAGCGGTTCGACAGACACCGGGGAGCTGTTTTTT. It is translated as CASSGSTDTGELFF.

In this sample, this clonotype turned up many times. This rearrangement joins TRBV16 to TRBJ1-1; D gene ambiguous. Trimming took off 2 bases at V and 2 bases at J, with 6 bases between the two ends. Germline V lookup: CDR1 KGHSY, CDR2 FQNENV. The length of the CDR3 is 13 residues. CDR3 DNA sequence: TGTGCCAGCAGCCAAGACACAAACACTGAAGCTTTCTTT. This encodes CASSQDTNTEAFF.

This clonotype appeared many times. The chain joins TRBV29-1 to TRBJ2-7; D perhaps matches TRBD2 (5 bases). V was trimmed by 4 bases and J by 2 bases, leaving 9 bases between them. The CDR3 has 12 amino acids. The V gene's germline CDR1 is SQVTM and CDR2 ANQGSEA. Here the CDR3 reads CSVGESTYEQYF. CDR3 DNA sequence: TGCAGCGTTGGGGAGTCGACCTACGAGCAGTACTTC.

The V and J genes are TRBV29-1 and TRBJ2-2; D not certain. The CDR3 is made up of 15 amino acids. Per the germline V gene, CDR1 is SQVTM and CDR2 is ANQGSEA. V lost 5 bases and J lost 0, with 13 bases in between. The CDR3 protein is CSVSVVSPNTGELFF. The CDR3 coding sequence is TGCAGCGTTTCGGTGGTCAGTCCGAACACCGGGGAGCTGTTTTTT.

The chain is built from TRBV29-1 and TRBJ2-7; maybe TRBD1 (5 bases). Trimming took 0 bases from V and 2 from J, leaving 11 bases between them. Germline CDR1 is SQVTM and CDR2 is ANQGSEA. The CDR3 is 14 amino acids. CDR3: CSVEDVDTAYEQYF. In DNA, the CDR3 is TGCAGCGTTGAAGATGTGGACACCGCCTACGAGCAGTACTTC.

The chain combines TRBV15 with TRBJ2-2, with 9 bases that match TRBD2. CDR3 length: 18 amino acids. Germline CDR1 is LNHNV and CDR2 is YYDKDF (reference sequence). V gave up 0 bases and J gave up 4 bases; unmatched junction bases: 9. The CDR3 is CATSRDIGGGARTGELFF. The CDR3 DNA follows: TGTGCCACCAGCAGAGATATTGGCGGGGGGGCGCGCACCGGGGAGCTGTTTTTT.

This clonotype was found a few times. The chain couples TRBV15 to TRBJ1-6; D uncertain. Trimming cost V 0 bases and J 4 bases, with 7 bases left between them. The CDR3 runs 15 residues. Germline CDR1 LNHNV, CDR2 YYDKDF (reference sequence). DNA of the CDR3: TGTGCCACCAGCAGAGATCGAGATTATAATTCACCCCTCCACTTT. It translates to CATSRDRDYNSPLHF. The whole variable domain, remainder taken from reference TRBV15 and TRBJ1-6, is DAMVIQNPRYQVTQFGKPVTLSCSQTLNHNVMYWYQQKSSQAPKLLFHYYDKDFNNEADTPDNFQSRRPNTSFCFLDIRSPGLGDTAMYLCATSRDRDYNSPLHFGNGTRLTVT.

This clonotype was counted ten times or more. This rearrangement joins TRBV7-2 to TRBJ1-2; the match to TRBD1 covers 8 bases. With V trimmed by 5 bases and J by 6 bases, 8 bases remained unmatched. The CDR3 contains 14 residues. Germline-derived CDR1 and CDR2 are SGHTA and FQGNSA. In nucleotides, the CDR3 is TGTGCCAGCAGCCACCCCGACAGGGGACATGGCTACACCTTC. It yields the protein CASSHPDRGHGYTF.

The genes are TRBV20-1 and TRBJ2-7; no clear D gene. Germline CDR1 reads DFQATT; CDR2 reads SNEGSKA (reference sequence). CDR3 length: 13 amino acids. V lost 2 bases to trimming and J lost 0 bases, with 8 bases between them. As DNA, the CDR3 is TGCAGTGCTAGACACCCGAGCTCCTACGAGCAGTACTTC. Translation gives CSARHPSSYEQYF.

The genes are TRBV3-1 and TRBJ2-1, with 10 positions matching TRBD2. V dropped 0 bases and J dropped 6; count of bases not matched to a gene: 14. CDR1 and CDR2 from the germline V gene are LGHDT and YNNKEL (reference sequence). The CDR3 consists of 19 residues. CDR3 protein: CASSQDRGAGGPFSNEQFF. The CDR3 DNA sequence: TGTGCCAGCAGCCAAGATCGGGGAGCGGGGGGGCCGTTTAGCAATGAGCAGTTCTTC.

CDR3 in amino acids: CASSQRTSGGEEQFF. CDR3 coding DNA: TGTGCCAGCAGCCAACGGACTAGCGGGGGGGAGGAGCAGTTCTTC. V is TRBV11-1 and J is TRBJ2-1; 15 positions agree with TRBD2. The CDR3 contains 15 residues. With 5 bases clipped from V and 10 bases from J, the junction kept 6 bases outside the gene matches. Germline V lookup: CDR1 SGHAT, CDR2 FQDESV (reference sequence).

The V gene is TRBV5-5, the J gene TRBJ2-5; D unresolved. V was shortened by 0 bases and J by 1 base, with 7 bases between the two germline ends. The CDR3 spans 14 residues. Germline-derived CDR1 and CDR2 are SGHKS and YYEKEE (reference sequence). The CDR3 coding sequence is TGTGCCAGCAGCTTGGGAGCTTTCCAAGAGACCCAGTACTTC. This gives the protein CASSLGAFQETQYF. Complete variable domain (other parts from reference TRBV5-5 and TRBJ2-5): DAGVTQSPTHLIKTRGQQVTLRCSPISGHKSVSWYQQVLGQGPQFIFQYYEKEERGRGNFPDRFSARQFPNYSSELNVNALLLGDSALYLCASSLGAFQETQYFGPGTRLLVL.

This chain uses TRBV29-1 with TRBJ2-2, with a tentative D call TRBD1 (5 bases). CDR1 and CDR2 (germline): SQVTM, ANQGSEA. The V end was cut by 7 bases, the J end by 6 bases, with 15 bases between. The CDR3 is 13 residues long. Written as DNA, the CDR3 is TGCAGCGCCAAAGCAGGCAGGGCCGGGGAGCTGTTTTTT. Protein product: CSAKAGRAGELFF.

This clonotype occurred a few times. This chain's CDR3 is CASRNTGEFNQPQHF. CDR3 DNA sequence: TGTGCCAGCAGGAATACAGGGGAATTCAATCAGCCCCAGCATTTT. V usage is TRBV28 and J usage is TRBJ1-5, with 7 bases lining up with TRBD1. With 6 bases clipped from V and 3 bases from J, the junction kept 8 bases outside the gene matches. CDR1 is MDHEN, CDR2 SYDVKM, per germline. The CDR3 spans 15 residues.

This clonotype was seen only a few times. The chain uses TRBV4-1 and TRBJ2-7, with 7 bases matching TRBD1. Germline V gene data show CDR1 as MGHRA and CDR2 as YSYEKL. The ends lost 3 bases at V and 0 bases at J; junction bases unmatched: 17. There are 19 residues in the CDR3. CDR3 loop: CASSHQPGGQTGRSYEQYF. The CDR3 DNA follows: TGCGCCAGCAGCCACCAACCTGGTGGTCAGACAGGGCGCTCCTACGAGCAGTACTTC.

The CDR3 DNA is TGTGCCAGCAGCTTGGCCTGGCGGGGGATCACTGAAGCTTTCTTT. Encoded protein: CASSLAWRGITEAFF. V is TRBV5-5 and J is TRBJ1-1; D might be TRBD1 (5 bases). V lost 0 bases and J lost 4, with 13 bases in between. Germline-derived CDR1 and CDR2 are SGHKS and YYEKEE (reference sequence). CDR3 length: 15 amino acids.

This clonotype was observed at least ten times. The V and J genes are TRBV7-2 and TRBJ2-5; 7 nucleotides align to TRBD2. The CDR3 is 16 amino acids. V lost 6 bases to trimming and J lost 0 bases; unmatched junction nucleotides: 10. The germline gives CDR1 SGHTA, CDR2 FQGNSA. This chain's CDR3 is CASRPSSGMYQETQYF. Here the CDR3 DNA reads TGTGCCAGCAGACCCTCTAGCGGAATGTACCAAGAGACCCAGTACTTC.

Here the CDR3 reads CASSVGTGLGNTEAFF. In DNA, the CDR3 is TGTGCCAGCAGTGTTGGGACAGGACTTGGGAACACTGAAGCTTTCTTT. The genes are TRBV25-1 and TRBJ1-1, with 8 positions matching TRBD1. Germline values: CDR1 MGHDK, CDR2 SYGVNS. CDR3 length equals 16 residues. The ends lost 4 bases at V and 1 base at J; junction bases unmatched: 8. The full variable domain, its missing parts supplied by reference TRBV25-1 and TRBJ1-1, is EADIYQTPRYLVIGTGKKITLECSQTMGHDKMYWYQQDPGMELHLIHYSYGVNSTEKGDLSSESTVSRIRTEHFPLTLESARPSHTSQYLCASSVGTGLGNTEAFFGQGTRLTVV.